The entry below gives a single T cell receptor (beta chain) sequence along with its context. As yet, its antigen is unknown. TCRdb keeps only in-frame clones here, not all; method: immunoSEQ multiplex PCR. The table lists some 59,000 clones, roughly nine tenths of them singletons. Germline V gene lookup returns CDR1 LNHDA and CDR2 SQIVND (reference sequence). V gave up 6 bases and J gave up 3 bases, with 15 bases separating them. This CDR3 comprises 14 residues. These data belong to a study of cytomegalovirus exposure and HLA in healthy donors. As for the study in general: Per a later analysis, the roughly 670 first-cohort and 120 validation repertoires shared one platform.

Findings and caveats of the study: The listing of fewer than 200 TCR beta chains classed them as cytomegalovirus-associated.

The rearrangement uses TRBV19 and TRBJ2-7, with TRBD1 as a possible D gene (5 bases). The sample taken for sequencing was PBMCs. This sequence originates from a woman aged 18 to 35 in good health and CMV-seronegative. The CDR3 sequence: CASRIHRSRYEQYF. The CDR3, as DNA: TGTGCCAGTAGAATTCACAGGTCTCGCTACGAGCAGTACTTC.